What follows are 4 T cell receptor beta chains derived from one specimen sequenced in a study of cytomegalovirus exposure and HLA in healthy donors. The PCR contained 60 Vbeta and 13 Jbeta primers. The data were produced by immunoSEQ multiplex PCR, yet TCRdb's version contains in-frame clones alone and is incomplete. The sample lists 110,000 to 150,000 clones; around 80% were seen once. Source material: PBMCs. These receptors all come from a male donor in good health and CMV-seronegative.

This rearrangement joins TRBV5-5 to TRBJ1-5, with no clear D. There are 15 residues in the CDR3. The V end lost 4 bases, the J end lost 2 bases, and 13 bases lay between the germline ends. Germline loops: CDR1 SGHKS, CDR2 YYEKEE (reference sequence). As DNA, the CDR3 is TGTGCCAGCAGCCAAGAGTCCGGGGGCAATCAGCCCCAGCATTTT. Its protein is CASSQESGGNQPQHF.

The sample holds a few counts of this clone. This chain joins TRBV9 and TRBJ1-2, with D maybe TRBD1 (6 bases). V dropped 5 bases and J dropped 3 bases, with 23 bases sitting between them. Per the germline V gene, CDR1 is SGDLS and CDR2 is YYNGEE. This CDR3 has 17 residues. CDR3 in DNA: TGTGCCAGCAGTCCGAGGGCGGACAGACAATTCTACTATGGCTACACCTTC. This encodes CASSPRADRQFYYGYTF.

This chain links TRBV6-6 with TRBJ2-1; 8 nucleotides agree with TRBD1. The CDR3 extends over 13 amino acids. Germline V gene sequence: CDR1 MNHNY, CDR2 SVGAGI (reference sequence). Trimming removed 6 bases from V and 7 bases from J; junction bases left unmatched: 5. In nucleotides, the CDR3 is TGTGCCAGCAGAGCAGGGGGCGGGAATGAGCAGTTCTTC. This codes for CASRAGGGNEQFF.

This chain connects TRBV7-2 to TRBJ2-3, with 7 nucleotides matching TRBD1. Germline V lookup: CDR1 SGHTA, CDR2 FQGNSA. V lost 5 bases to trimming and J lost 0 bases; unmatched junction nucleotides: 8. The CDR3 spans 16 residues. The CDR3 coding sequence is TGTGCCAGCAGCGAAATTTGGACAGGCAGCACAGATACGCAGTATTTT. Amino acids: CASSEIWTGSTDTQYF.